This T cell receptor beta chain is from a study of cytomegalovirus exposure and HLA in healthy donors. Study findings and constraints: By HLA locus, TCR association rates varied in a later analysis, with DRB1 showing the most and HLA-C the fewest. Most TCR sequences were uncommon, yet certain public TCRs appeared in many donors.

PCR employed 60 Vbeta and 13 Jbeta primers. Generated by immunoSEQ multiplex PCR, the TCRdb table keeps only in-frame clones and is missing some. The table lists 160,000 or so clones, around three quarters of them singletons, with 1% in the top ten. Per germline, CDR1 SGHRS and CDR2 YFSETQ. The junction had 2 bases not matched to a gene; V was cut back by 6 bases and J by 4 bases. The CDR3 contains 13 residues. On this clone: As yet, its antigen is unknown.

This TCR derives from a middle-aged woman in good health and CMV-seronegative. The chain couples TRBV5-1 to TRBJ2-5, with TRBD2 matching 11 bases. The material sequenced was PBMCs. CDR3 region: CASKLAGVETQYF. Here the CDR3 DNA reads TGCGCCAGCAAACTAGCGGGAGTAGAGACCCAGTACTTC. Based on the CDR3 plus reference TRBV5-1 and TRBJ2-5, the full variable domain is KAGVTQTPRYLIKTRGQQVTLSCSPISGHRSVSWYQQTPGQGLQFLFEYFSETQRNKGNFPGRFSGRQFSNSRSEMNVSTLELGDSALYLCASKLAGVETQYFGPGTRLLVL.